This T cell receptor beta chain was found in a study of CD8+CD57+ T cells in acquired aplastic anemia. TCR beta VDJ and CDR3 were profiled, and genomic DNA was the template. One entry per CDR3 protein, called by TCRdb with MiXCR from the reads. Of 250,000 to 350,000 distinct CDR3 sequences listed, about 56% are singletons. The sequenced sample consisted of sorted CD4+, CD8+, or CD8+CD57+ T cells (not recorded which) from PBMCs. This TCR was sampled from a human donor with severe aplastic anemia or a healthy control (not recorded which).

The CDR3: CSARLGTANSPLHF. CDR3 sequence (DNA): TGCAGCGCGCGCCTCGGGACAGCTAATTCACCCCTCCACTTT. The chain combines TRBV29-1 with TRBJ1-6; 7 nucleotides line up with TRBD1. The CDR3 runs to 14 residues. CDR1 and CDR2 from the germline V gene are SQVTM and ANQGSEA. After removal of 7 bases from V and 6 bases from J, the junction contained 9 bases not matched to a gene.